This T cell receptor (beta chain) was identified during a study of blood T cell repertoires in COVID-19. This clone was counted a single time. V shed 7 bases, J shed 3 bases, and the junction held 6 bases outside the gene matches. CDR3 length equals 14 residues. In germline, CDR1 is MRHNA, CDR2 SNTAGT. Profiled with immunoSEQ multiplex PCR; TCRdb holds only in-frame clones, not every one. Here the sample spans 150,000 to 200,000 clones, 75% to 85% being singletons. The V call is TRBV6-4, the J call TRBJ1-2, with 9 bases aligning to TRBD1. Source material: PBMCs or T cells enriched from blood (not recorded which). The receptor was isolated from a middle-aged man who had recovered from COVID-19. CDR3 sequence reads: CASTVWDRDYGYTF. The CDR3 region has the DNA TGTGCCAGCACGGTTTGGGACAGGGACTATGGCTACACCTTC.